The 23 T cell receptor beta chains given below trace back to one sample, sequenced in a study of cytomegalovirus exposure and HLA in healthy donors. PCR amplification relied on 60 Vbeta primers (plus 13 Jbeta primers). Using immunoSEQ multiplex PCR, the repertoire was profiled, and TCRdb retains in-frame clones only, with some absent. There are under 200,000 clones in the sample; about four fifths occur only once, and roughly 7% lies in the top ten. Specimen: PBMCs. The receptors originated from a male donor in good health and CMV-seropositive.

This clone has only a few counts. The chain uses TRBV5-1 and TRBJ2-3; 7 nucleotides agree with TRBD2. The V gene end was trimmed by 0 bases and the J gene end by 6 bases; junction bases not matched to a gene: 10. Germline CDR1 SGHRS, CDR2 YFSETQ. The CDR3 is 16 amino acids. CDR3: CASSLDGGGDVDTQYF. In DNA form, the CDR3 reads TGCGCCAGCAGCTTGGATGGTGGGGGGGACGTGGATACGCAGTATTTT.

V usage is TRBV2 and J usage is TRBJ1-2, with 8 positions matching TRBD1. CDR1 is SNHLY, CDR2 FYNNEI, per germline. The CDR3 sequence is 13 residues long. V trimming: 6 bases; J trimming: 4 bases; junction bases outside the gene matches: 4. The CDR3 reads CASRDRGSYGYTF. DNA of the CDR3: TGTGCCAGCAGAGACAGGGGATCCTATGGCTACACCTTC. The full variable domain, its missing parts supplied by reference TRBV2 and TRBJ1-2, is EPEVTQTPSHQVTQMGQEVILRCVPISNHLYFYWYRQILGQKVEFLVSFYNNEISEKSEIFDDQFSVERPDGSNFTLKIRSTKLEDSAMYFCASRDRGSYGYTFGSGTRLTVV.

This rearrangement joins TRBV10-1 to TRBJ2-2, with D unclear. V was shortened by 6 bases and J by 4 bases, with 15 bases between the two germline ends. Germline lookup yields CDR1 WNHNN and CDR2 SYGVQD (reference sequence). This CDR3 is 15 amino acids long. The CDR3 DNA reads TGCGCCAGCAGCCCTTCAGCATACAGCACCGGGGAGCTGTTTTTT. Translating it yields CASSPSAYSTGELFF.

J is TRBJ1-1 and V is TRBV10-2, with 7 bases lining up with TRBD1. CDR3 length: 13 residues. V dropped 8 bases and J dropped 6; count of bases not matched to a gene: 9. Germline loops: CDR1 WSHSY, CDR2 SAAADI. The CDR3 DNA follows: TGCGCCAGCGTTGGGACAGTGGTTCCTGAAGCTTTCTTT. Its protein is CASVGTVVPEAFF.

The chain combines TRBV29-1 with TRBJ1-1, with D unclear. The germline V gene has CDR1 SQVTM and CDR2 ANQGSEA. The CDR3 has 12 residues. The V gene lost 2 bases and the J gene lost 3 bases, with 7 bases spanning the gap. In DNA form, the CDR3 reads TGCAGCGTTGAATCGGAGTACACTGAAGCTTTCTTT. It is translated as CSVESEYTEAFF.

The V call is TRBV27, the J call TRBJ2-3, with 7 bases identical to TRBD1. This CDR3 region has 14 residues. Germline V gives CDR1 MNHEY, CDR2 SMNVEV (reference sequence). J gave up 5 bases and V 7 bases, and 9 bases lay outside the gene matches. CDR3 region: CASKGGDSGDTQYF. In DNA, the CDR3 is TGTGCCAGCAAAGGGGGCGATAGTGGAGATACGCAGTATTTT.

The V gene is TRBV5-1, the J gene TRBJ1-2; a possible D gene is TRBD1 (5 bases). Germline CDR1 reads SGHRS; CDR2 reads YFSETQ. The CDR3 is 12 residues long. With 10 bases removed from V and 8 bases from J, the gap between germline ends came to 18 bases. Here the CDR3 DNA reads TGCGCCTCCAGGGCGGGGACGGGCGGCTACACCTTC. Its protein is CASRAGTGGYTF.

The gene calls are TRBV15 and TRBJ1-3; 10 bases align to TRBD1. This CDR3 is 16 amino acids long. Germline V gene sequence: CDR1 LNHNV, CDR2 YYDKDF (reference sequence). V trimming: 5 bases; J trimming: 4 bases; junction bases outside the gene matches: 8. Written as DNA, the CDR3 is TGTGCCACCAGCGGCCGGGACAGGGGTGCCGGAAACACCATATATTTT. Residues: CATSGRDRGAGNTIYF.

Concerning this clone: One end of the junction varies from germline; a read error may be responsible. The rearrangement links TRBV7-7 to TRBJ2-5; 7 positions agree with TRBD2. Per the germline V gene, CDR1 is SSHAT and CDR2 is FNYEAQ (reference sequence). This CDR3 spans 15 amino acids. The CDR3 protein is CASSLAAAGQETQYF. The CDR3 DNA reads TGTGCTAGCAGCTTAGCAGCAGCGGGGCAAGAGACCCAGTACTTC.

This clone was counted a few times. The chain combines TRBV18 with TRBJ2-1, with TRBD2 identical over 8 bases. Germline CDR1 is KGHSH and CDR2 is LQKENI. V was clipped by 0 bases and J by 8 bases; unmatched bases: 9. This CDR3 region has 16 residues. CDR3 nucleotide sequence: TGTGCCAGCTCACCACCGGGCCTGAGCGGGGGCCATGAGCAGTTCTTC. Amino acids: CASSPPGLSGGHEQFF.

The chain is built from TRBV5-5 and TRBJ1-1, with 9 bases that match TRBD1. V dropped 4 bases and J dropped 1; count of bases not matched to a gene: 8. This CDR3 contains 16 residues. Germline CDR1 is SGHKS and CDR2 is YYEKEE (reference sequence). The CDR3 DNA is TGTGCCAGCAGCCCACTCCGGGACAGGGCGAACACTGAAGCTTTCTTT. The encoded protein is CASSPLRDRANTEAFF.

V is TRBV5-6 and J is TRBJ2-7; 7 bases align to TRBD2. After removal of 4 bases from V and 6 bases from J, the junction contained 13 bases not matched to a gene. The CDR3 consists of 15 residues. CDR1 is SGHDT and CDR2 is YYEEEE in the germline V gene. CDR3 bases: TGTGCCAGCAGCCACCGGCTCGGTGGGAGGGGCGAGCAGTACTTC. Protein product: CASSHRLGGRGEQYF. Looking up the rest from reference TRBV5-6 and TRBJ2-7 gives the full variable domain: DAGVTQSPTHLIKTRGQQVTLRCSPKSGHDTVSWYQQALGQGPQFIFQYYEEEERQRGNFPDRFSGHQFPNYSSELNVNALLLGDSALYLCASSHRLGGRGEQYFGPGTRLTVT.

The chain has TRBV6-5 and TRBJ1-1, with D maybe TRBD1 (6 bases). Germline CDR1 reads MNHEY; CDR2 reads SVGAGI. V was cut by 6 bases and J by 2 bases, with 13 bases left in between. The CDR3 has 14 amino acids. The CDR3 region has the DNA TGTGCCAGCAGACGCCCAGGGGCTAACACTGAAGCTTTCTTT. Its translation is CASRRPGANTEAFF.

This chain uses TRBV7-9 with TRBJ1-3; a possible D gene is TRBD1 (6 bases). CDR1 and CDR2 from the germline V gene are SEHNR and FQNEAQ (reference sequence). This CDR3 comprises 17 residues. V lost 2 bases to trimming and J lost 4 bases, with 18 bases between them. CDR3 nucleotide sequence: TGTGCCAGCAGCTTAAACCTTAACAGGGAGAGCGGAAACACCATATATTTT. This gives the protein CASSLNLNRESGNTIYF.

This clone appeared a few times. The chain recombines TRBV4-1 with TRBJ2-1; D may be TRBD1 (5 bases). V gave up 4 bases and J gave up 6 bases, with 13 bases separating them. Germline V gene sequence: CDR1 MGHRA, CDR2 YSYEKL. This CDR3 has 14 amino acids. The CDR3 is CASSLPGLGNEQFF. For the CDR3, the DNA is TGCGCCAGCAGCCTGCCAGGGCTGGGCAATGAGCAGTTCTTC.

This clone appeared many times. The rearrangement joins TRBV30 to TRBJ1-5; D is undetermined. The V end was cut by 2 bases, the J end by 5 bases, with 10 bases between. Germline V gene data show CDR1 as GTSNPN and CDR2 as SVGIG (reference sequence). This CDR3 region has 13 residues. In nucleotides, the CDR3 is TGTGCCTGGAGTCAGGCCGGGGATCAGCCCCAGCATTTT. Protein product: CAWSQAGDQPQHF.

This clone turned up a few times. In DNA form, the CDR3 reads TGTGCCAGCCACGACAGGGAATATGAAAAACTGTTTTTT. Translated, it gives CASHDREYEKLFF. The chain employs TRBV6-6 and TRBJ1-4, with 7 bases matching TRBD1. CDR3 length: 13 residues. V lost 8 bases and J lost 6; bases outside the gene matches: 6. Germline CDR1 and CDR2: MNHNY and SVGAGI (reference sequence).

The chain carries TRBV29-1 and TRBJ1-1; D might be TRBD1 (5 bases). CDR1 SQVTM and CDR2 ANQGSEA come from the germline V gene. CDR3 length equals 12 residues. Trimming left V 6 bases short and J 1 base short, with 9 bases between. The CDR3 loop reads CSVHQGNTEAFF. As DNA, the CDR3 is TGCAGCGTACACCAGGGGAACACTGAAGCTTTCTTT.

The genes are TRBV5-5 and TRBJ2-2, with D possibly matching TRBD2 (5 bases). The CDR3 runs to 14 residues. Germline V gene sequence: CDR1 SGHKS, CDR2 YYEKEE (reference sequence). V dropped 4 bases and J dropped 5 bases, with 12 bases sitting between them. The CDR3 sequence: CASSPWGETGELFF. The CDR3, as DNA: TGTGCCAGCAGCCCTTGGGGAGAGACCGGGGAGCTGTTTTTT.

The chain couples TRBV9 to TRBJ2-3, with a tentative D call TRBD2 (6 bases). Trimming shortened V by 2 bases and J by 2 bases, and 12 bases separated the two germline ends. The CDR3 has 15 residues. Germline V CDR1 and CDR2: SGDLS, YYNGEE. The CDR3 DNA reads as TGTGCCAGCAGCGTTACGGGGGAGACCACAGATACGCAGTATTTT. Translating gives CASSVTGETTDTQYF.

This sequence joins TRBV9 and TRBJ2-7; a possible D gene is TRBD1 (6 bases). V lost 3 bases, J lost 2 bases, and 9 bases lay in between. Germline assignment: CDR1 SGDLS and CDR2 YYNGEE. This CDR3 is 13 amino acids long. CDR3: CASSAGVTYEQYF. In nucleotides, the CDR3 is TGTGCCAGCAGCGCAGGGGTTACCTACGAGCAGTACTTC.

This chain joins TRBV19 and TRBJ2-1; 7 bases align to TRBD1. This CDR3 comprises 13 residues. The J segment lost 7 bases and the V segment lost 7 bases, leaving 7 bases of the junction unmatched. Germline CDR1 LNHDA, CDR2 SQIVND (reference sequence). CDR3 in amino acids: CASNQGVMNEQFF. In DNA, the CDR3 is TGTGCCAGTAACCAGGGGGTAATGAATGAGCAGTTCTTC.

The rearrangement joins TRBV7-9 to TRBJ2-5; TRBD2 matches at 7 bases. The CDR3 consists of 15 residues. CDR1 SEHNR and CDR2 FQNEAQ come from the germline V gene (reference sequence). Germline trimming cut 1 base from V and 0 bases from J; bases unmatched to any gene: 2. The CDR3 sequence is CASSLVGGNQETQYF. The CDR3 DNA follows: TGTGCCAGCAGCTTAGTCGGGGGGAACCAAGAGACCCAGTACTTC.